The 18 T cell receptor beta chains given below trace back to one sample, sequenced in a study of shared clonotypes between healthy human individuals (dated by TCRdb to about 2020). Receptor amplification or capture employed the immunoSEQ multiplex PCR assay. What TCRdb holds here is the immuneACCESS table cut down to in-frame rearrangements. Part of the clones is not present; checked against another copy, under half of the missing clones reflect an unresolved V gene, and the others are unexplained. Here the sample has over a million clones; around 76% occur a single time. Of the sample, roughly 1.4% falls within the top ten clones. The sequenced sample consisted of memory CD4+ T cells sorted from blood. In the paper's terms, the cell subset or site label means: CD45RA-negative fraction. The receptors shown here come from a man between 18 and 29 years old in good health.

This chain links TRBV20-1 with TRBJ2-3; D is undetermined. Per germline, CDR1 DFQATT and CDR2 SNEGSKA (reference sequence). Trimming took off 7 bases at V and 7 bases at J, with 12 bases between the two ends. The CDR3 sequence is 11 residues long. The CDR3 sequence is CSVNPVNTQYF. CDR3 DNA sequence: TGCAGTGTCAATCCAGTCAATACGCAGTATTTT.

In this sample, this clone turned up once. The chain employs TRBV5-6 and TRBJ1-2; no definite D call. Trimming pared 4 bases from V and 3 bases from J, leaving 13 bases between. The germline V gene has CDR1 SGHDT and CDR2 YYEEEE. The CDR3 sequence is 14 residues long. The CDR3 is CASSDLGSHYGYTF. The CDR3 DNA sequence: TGTGCCAGCAGCGATCTGGGCAGCCACTATGGCTACACCTTC.

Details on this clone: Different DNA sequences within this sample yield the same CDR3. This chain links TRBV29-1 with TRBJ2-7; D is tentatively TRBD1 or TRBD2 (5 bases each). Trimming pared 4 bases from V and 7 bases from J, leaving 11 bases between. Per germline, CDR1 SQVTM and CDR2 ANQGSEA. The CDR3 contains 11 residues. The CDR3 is CSVAPGGEQYF. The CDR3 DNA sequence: TGCAGCGTTGCCCCTGGGGGAGAGCAGTACTTC.

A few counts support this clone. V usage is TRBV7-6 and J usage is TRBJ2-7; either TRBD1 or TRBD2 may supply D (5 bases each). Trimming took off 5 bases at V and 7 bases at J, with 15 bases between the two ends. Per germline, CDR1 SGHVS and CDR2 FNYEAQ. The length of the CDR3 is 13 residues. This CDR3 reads CASSDGTDGEQYF. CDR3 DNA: TGTGCCAGCAGCGACGGGACCGACGGGGAGCAGTACTTC.

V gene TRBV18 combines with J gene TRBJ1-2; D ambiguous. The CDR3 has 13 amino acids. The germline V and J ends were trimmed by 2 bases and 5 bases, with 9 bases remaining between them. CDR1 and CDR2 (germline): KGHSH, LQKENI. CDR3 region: CASSPGQMYGYTF. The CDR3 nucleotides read TGTGCCAGCTCACCAGGGCAAATGTATGGCTACACCTTC.

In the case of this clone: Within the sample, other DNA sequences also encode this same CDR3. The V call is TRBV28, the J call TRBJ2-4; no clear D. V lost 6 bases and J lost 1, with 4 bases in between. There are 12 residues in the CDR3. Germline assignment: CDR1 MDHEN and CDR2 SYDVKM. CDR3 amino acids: CASSLAKNIQYF. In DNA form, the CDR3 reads TGTGCCAGCAGCCTCGCCAAAAACATTCAGTACTTC.

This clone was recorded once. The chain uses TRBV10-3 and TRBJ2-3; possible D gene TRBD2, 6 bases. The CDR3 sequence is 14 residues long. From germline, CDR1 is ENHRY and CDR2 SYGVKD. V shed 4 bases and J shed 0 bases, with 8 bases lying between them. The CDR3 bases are TGTGCCATCAGTGGGCGGGATAGCACAGATACGCAGTATTTT. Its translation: CAISGRDSTDTQYF.

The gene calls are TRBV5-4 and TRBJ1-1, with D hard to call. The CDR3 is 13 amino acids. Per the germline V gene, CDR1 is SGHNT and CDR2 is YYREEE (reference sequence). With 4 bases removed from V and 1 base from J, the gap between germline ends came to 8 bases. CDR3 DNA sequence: TGTGCCAGCAGCCCGGACCAGAACACTGAAGCTTTCTTT. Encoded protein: CASSPDQNTEAFF.

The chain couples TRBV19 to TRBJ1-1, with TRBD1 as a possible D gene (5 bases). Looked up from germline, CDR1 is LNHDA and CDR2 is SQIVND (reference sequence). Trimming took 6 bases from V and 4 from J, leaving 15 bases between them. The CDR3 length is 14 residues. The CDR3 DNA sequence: TGTGCCAGTAGCGCGATAGGGGAAGCCACTGAAGCTTTCTTT. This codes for CASSAIGEATEAFF. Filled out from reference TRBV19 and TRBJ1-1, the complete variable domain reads DGGITQSPKYLFRKEGQNVTLSCEQNLNHDAMYWYRQDPGQGLRLIYYSQIVNDFQKGDIAEGYSVSREKKESFPLTVTSAQKNPTAFYLCASSAIGEATEAFFGQGTRLTVV.

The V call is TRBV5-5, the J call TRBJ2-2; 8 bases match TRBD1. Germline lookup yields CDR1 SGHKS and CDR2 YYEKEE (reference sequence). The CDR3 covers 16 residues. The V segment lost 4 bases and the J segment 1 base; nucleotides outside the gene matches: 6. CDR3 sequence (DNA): TGTGCCAGCAGCGCCTCCGGGACAGGGAACACCGGGGAGCTGTTTTTT. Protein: CASSASGTGNTGELFF.

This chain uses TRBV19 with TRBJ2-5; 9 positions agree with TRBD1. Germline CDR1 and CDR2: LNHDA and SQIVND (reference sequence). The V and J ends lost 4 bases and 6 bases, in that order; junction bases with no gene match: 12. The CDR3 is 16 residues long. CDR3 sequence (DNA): TGTGCCAGTAGTACTCTACCGGGACAGGGTAAGAAGACCCAGTACTTC. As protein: CASSTLPGQGKKTQYF.

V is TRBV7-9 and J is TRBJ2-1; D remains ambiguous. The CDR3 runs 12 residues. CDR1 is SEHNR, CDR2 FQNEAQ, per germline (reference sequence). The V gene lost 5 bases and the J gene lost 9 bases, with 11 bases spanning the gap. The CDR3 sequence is CASSPSTFEQFF. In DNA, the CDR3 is TGTGCCAGCAGCCCCTCCACGTTTGAGCAGTTCTTC.

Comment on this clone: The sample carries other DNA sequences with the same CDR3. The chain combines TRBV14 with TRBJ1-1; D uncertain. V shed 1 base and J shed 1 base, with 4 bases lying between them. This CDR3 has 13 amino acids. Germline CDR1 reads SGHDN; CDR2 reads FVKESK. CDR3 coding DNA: TGTGCCAGCAGCCAAGGAACGAACACTGAAGCTTTCTTT. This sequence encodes CASSQGTNTEAFF.

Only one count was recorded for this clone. The CDR3 nucleotides read TGTGCCAGTATGTTGGTGGACAGGACCCCGGCGGGCAATCAGCCCCAGCATTTT. As protein: CASMLVDRTPAGNQPQHF. This chain connects TRBV19 to TRBJ1-5; 7 positions agree with TRBD1. The CDR3 is made up of 18 amino acids. Germline CDR1 LNHDA, CDR2 SQIVND (reference sequence). Unmatched junction bases numbered 17, after V lost 7 bases and J lost 2 bases.

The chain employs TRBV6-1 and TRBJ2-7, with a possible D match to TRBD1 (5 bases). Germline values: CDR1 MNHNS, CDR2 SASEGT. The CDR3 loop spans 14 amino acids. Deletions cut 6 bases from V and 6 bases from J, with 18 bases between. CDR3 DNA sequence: TGTGCCAGCAGAGTTGGCGCCCATCAGGGCGAGCAGTACTTC. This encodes CASRVGAHQGEQYF.

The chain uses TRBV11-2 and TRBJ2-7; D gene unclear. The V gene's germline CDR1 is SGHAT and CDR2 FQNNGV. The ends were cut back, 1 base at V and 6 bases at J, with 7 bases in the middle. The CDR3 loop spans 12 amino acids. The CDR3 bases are TGTGCCAGCAGCTTAGGATTCTCCGAGCAGTACTTC. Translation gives CASSLGFSEQYF.

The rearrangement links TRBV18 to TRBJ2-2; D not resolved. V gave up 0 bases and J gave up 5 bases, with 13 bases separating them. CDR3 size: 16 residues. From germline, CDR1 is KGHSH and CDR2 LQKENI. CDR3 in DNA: TGTGCCAGCTCACCACCGTCCCGAGCGCGTACCGGGGAGCTGTTTTTT. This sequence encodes CASSPPSRARTGELFF.

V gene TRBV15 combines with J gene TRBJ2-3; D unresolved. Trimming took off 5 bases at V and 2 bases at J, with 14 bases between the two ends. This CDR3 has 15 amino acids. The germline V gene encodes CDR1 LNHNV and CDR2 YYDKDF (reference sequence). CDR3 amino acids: CATSAWPTYTDTQYF. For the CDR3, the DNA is TGTGCCACCAGCGCCTGGCCTACCTACACAGATACGCAGTATTTT.